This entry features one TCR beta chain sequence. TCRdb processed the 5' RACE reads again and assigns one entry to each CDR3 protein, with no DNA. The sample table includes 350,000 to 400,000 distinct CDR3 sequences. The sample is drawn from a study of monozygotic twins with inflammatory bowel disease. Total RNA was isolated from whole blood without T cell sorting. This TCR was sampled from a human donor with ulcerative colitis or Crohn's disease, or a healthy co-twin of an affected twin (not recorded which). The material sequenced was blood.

CDR3 loop: CASSLAVREWTQYF. This chain uses TRBV7-9 with TRBJ2-3; the TCRdb D gene call, TRBD1, has no DNA to confirm it. Germline V gives CDR1 SEHNR, CDR2 FQNEAQ (reference sequence). This CDR3 contains 14 residues.